This T cell receptor beta chain was recorded in a study of T cells in Graves' hyperthyroidism and ophthalmopathy. This clonotype was seen many times. This may be a read error: a much more frequent sequence differs by one nucleotide. Amplified TCR beta CDR3 regions came from RNA transcripts. With the HTBI primer set, the TCR CDR3 went through a first round of RT-PCR. Via MiXCR, TCRdb re-called the multiplex PCR reads, giving one row per CDR3 protein. The sample lists around 340,000 distinct CDR3 sequences; 15% to 20% were seen once. The CDR3 is made up of 14 amino acids. The germline gives CDR1 MDHEN, CDR2 SYDVKM. Investigators excluded patients with uncontrolled infection, other autoimmune disease, pregnancy or lactation.

This clonotype originated in a woman aged 40 to 55 with Graves' ophthalmopathy. The sequenced sample was blood. The V gene is TRBV28, the J gene TRBJ1-2, with no clear D. CDR3 residues: CVSSLDAPTAGYTF. The CDR3 nucleotides read TGTGTCAGCAGTTTAGATGCCCCCACGGCCGGCTACACCTTC.